The 12 T cell receptor beta chains presented below share a single source sample, sequenced in a study of cytomegalovirus exposure and HLA in healthy donors. Primers: 60 Vbeta forward and 13 Jbeta reverse. Method: immunoSEQ multiplex PCR; TCRdb's copy keeps in-frame clones and lacks some. This sample has about 130,000 clones, with 60% to 80% found just once. Specimen: PBMCs. Receptors originate from a man younger than 40 in good health and CMV-seronegative.

The chain employs TRBV5-1 and TRBJ2-3; 7 nucleotides line up with TRBD1. J lost 1 base, V lost 0 bases, and 5 bases had no gene match. Germline CDR1 SGHRS, CDR2 YFSETQ. CDR3 length: 16 amino acids. The CDR3 sequence is CASSLGQGVGTDTQYF. The CDR3, as DNA: TGCGCCAGCAGCTTGGGGCAGGGGGTCGGCACAGATACGCAGTATTTT. The whole variable domain, filled in from reference TRBV5-1 and TRBJ2-3, reads KAGVTQTPRYLIKTRGQQVTLSCSPISGHRSVSWYQQTPGQGLQFLFEYFSETQRNKGNFPGRFSGRQFSNSRSEMNVSTLELGDSALYLCASSLGQGVGTDTQYFGPGTRLTVL.

The gene calls are TRBV11-2 and TRBJ2-7; D is possibly TRBD1 (7 bases). Trimming cost V 5 bases and J 4 bases, with 15 bases left between them. This CDR3 region has 14 residues. CDR1 is SGHAT and CDR2 is FQNNGV in the germline V gene. The CDR3 protein is CASSAGQTDYEQYF. CDR3 nucleotides: TGTGCCAGCAGCGCGGGACAGACGGATTACGAGCAGTACTTC.

Comment on this clone: This CDR3 is also generated by other DNA sequences in the sample. The chain is built from TRBV30 and TRBJ2-3; 8 positions match TRBD2. This CDR3 is 15 amino acids long. V was clipped by 1 base and J by 6 bases; unmatched bases: 9. Germline-derived CDR1 and CDR2 are GTSNPN and SVGIG (reference sequence). DNA for the CDR3: TGTGCCTGGAGTGGGCTAGCGGGCCACCGCGATACGCAGTATTTT. It codes for CAWSGLAGHRDTQYF.

This chain joins TRBV28 and TRBJ1-2; 10 bases are shared with TRBD1. The germline CDR1 and CDR2 sequences are MDHEN and SYDVKM. The CDR3 loop spans 14 amino acids. The J segment lost 10 bases and the V segment lost 6 bases, leaving 11 bases of the junction unmatched. The CDR3 sequence is CASRIPGQGLVYTF. DNA of the CDR3: TGTGCCAGCAGGATTCCGGGACAGGGGCTCGTCTACACCTTC.

On this clone: The identical CDR3 is also encoded by other nucleotide sequences in the sample. J is TRBJ1-1 and V is TRBV10-3; D is perhaps TRBD1 (6 bases). CDR3 length: 13 amino acids. Per germline, CDR1 ENHRY and CDR2 SYGVKD. V was cut by 5 bases and J by 0 bases, with 7 bases left in between. In DNA form, the CDR3 reads TGTGCCATCAGTACAGGGATGAACACTGAAGCTTTCTTT. Residues: CAISTGMNTEAFF.

This chain connects TRBV28 to TRBJ1-5; perhaps TRBD1 as D (6 bases). The CDR3 length is 14 residues. V was trimmed by 9 bases and J by 7 bases, leaving 19 bases between them. CDR1 is MDHEN, CDR2 SYDVKM, per germline. CDR3 amino acids: CASNRGQLNQPQHF. CDR3 DNA: TGTGCCAGTAACCGAGGACAGCTAAACCAGCCCCAGCATTTT. The full variable domain, rest sourced from reference TRBV28 and TRBJ1-5, is DVKVTQSSRYLVKRTGEKVFLECVQDMDHENMFWYRQDPGLGLRLIYFSYDVKMKEKGDIPEGYSVSREKKERFSLILESASTNQTSMYLCASNRGQLNQPQHFGDGTRLSIL.

This clone was counted a few times. This chain uses TRBV6-5 with TRBJ2-7; weak D call: TRBD2 (6 bases). V shed 6 bases and J shed 5 bases, with 14 bases lying between them. The CDR3 runs 13 residues. Germline assignment: CDR1 MNHEY and CDR2 SVGAGI. CDR3 sequence: CASSRTGVNEQYF. In nucleotides, the CDR3 is TGTGCCAGCAGCCGCACGGGGGTAAACGAGCAGTACTTC.

V gene TRBV28 combines with J gene TRBJ1-4; no clear D gene. Germline V gives CDR1 MDHEN, CDR2 SYDVKM. The ends were cut back, 4 bases at V and 8 bases at J, with 14 bases in the middle. The CDR3 contains 14 residues. The CDR3 region is CASSSGGNGEKLFF. The DNA of the CDR3 is TGTGCCAGCAGTTCCGGAGGGAATGGGGAAAAACTGTTTTTT.

The V and J genes are TRBV28 and TRBJ2-7; 7 positions agree with TRBD1. CDR3 length equals 14 residues. Trimming removed 5 bases from V and 4 bases from J; junction bases left unmatched: 8. Germline values: CDR1 MDHEN, CDR2 SYDVKM. CDR3 protein: CASSGPTGVYEQYF. CDR3 nucleotide sequence: TGTGCCAGCAGTGGACCCACAGGGGTATACGAGCAGTACTTC.

This clone was picked up a small number of times. The chain couples TRBV6-5 to TRBJ1-2; 8 bases match TRBD1. This CDR3 has 14 amino acids. Trimming cost V 2 bases and J 4 bases; bases outside gene matches: 3. Germline V gene sequence: CDR1 MNHEY, CDR2 SVGAGI. The CDR3 protein is CASSYQGASYGYTF. DNA for the CDR3: TGTGCCAGCAGTTACCAGGGGGCGAGCTATGGCTACACCTTC.

The V and J genes are TRBV5-1 and TRBJ2-7; tentative D call: TRBD2 (6 bases). V was pared by 4 bases and J by 4 bases, with 18 bases between. Germline values: CDR1 SGHRS, CDR2 YFSETQ. This CDR3 comprises 15 residues. The CDR3 sequence: CASSPFAGIGYEQYF. The CDR3 coding sequence is TGCGCCAGCAGCCCTTTTGCGGGAATCGGGTACGAGCAGTACTTC.

This chain uses TRBV5-1 with TRBJ2-7; D gene unclear. There are 15 residues in the CDR3. Per germline, CDR1 SGHRS and CDR2 YFSETQ. Trimming took off 0 bases at V and 1 base at J, with 11 bases between the two ends. The CDR3 DNA follows: TGCGCCAGCAGCTTGGAGGCAGGTTTGTCCTACGAGCAGTACTTC. Residues: CASSLEAGLSYEQYF.